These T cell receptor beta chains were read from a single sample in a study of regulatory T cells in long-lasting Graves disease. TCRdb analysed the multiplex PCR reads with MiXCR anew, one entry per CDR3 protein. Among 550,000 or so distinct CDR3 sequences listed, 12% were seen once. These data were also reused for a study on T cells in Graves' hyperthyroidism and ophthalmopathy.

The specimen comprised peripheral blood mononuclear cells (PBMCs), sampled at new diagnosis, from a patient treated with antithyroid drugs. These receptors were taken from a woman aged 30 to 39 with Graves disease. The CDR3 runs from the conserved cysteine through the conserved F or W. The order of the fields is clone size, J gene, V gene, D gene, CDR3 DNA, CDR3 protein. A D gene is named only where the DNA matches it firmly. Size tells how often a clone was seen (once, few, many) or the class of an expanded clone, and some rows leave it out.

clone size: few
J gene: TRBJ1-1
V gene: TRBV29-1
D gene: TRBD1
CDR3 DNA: TGCAGCGTTTTCTCCGACAGGGGCACTGAAGCTTTCTTT
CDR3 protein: CSVFSDRGTEAFF

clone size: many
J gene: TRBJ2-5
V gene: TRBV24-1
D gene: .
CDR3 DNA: TGTGCCACCAGTCTAACAGGGAGAGGAGAGACCCAGTACTTC
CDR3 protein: CATSLTGRGETQYF

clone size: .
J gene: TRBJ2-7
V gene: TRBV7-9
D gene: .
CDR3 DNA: TGTGCCAGCAGCGCCCGGGACCGCTCCTACGAGCAGTACTTC
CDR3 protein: CASSARDRSYEQYF

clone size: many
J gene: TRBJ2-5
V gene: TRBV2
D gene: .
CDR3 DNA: TGTGCCAGCAGTGAAACCTCACTAGCAGGAGAGACCCAGTACTTC
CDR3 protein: CASSETSLAGETQYF

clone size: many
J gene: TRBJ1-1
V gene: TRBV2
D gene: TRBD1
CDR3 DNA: TGTGCCAGCAAATGGGACAGGCAGAACACTGAAGCTTTCTTT
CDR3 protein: CASKWDRQNTEAFF

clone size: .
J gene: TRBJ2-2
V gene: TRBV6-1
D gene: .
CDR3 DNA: TGTGCCAGCTGCATAGGGCGCGCCGGGGAGCTGTTTTTT
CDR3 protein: CASCIGRAGELFF

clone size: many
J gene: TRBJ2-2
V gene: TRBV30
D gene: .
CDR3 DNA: TGTGCCTGGAGTGCTGCGAGGGCCGGGGAGCTGTTTTTT
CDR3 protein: CAWSAARAGELFF

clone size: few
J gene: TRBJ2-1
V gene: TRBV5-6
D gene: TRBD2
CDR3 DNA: TGTGCCAGCAGCTCCCTACTAGCGGGACCCTACAATGAGCAGTTCTTC
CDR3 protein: CASSSLLAGPYNEQFF

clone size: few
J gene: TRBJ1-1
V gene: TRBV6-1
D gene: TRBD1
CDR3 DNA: TGTGCCAGCAGCTATTGGGGACAGACAAGAGTTAACACTGAAGCTTTCTTT
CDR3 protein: CASSYWGQTRVNTEAFF

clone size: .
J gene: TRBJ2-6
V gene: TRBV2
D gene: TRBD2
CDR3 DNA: TGTGCCAGCAGTGTGCTAGCGGCGGGCTCTGGGGCCAACGTCCTGACTTTC
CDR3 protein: CASSVLAAGSGANVLTF

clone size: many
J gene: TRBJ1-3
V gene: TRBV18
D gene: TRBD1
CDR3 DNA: TGTGCCAGCTCACCCGGGGACAGGGTAACTGGAAACACCATATATTTT
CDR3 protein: CASSPGDRVTGNTIYF

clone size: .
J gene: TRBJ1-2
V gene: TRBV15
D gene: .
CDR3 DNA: TGTGCCACCAGCAGAGGGGATCCCTATGGCTACACCTTC
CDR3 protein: CATSRGDPYGYTF

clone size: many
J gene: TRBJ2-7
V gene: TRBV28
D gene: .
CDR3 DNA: TGTGCCAGCAGTCCCTACGGGACTCCCGAGCAGTACTTC
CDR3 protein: CASSPYGTPEQYF

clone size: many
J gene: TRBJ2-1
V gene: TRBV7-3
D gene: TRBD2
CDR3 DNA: TGTGCCAGCAGCTTAACAAGGACTAGTCCCAATGAGCAGTTCTTC
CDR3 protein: CASSLTRTSPNEQFF

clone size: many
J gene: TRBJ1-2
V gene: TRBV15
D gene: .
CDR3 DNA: TGTGCCACCAGCAGACCTAGTGGACAGTCCTTTGGCTACACCTTC
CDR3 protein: CATSRPSGQSFGYTF